This T cell receptor beta chain came from a study of a mutant IDH1 vaccine in newly diagnosed glioma. Study-wide context: Patients were started on vaccination 4-6 weeks after radiotherapy alone, or with temozolomide cycles. Most had both radiotherapy and temozolomide beforehand; others had only one. Visit V13 took place at week 47, and visit V12 happened at week 35.

Measured with immunoSEQ multiplex PCR; TCRdb has only the in-frame clones, and not every one. The sample gives tens of thousands of clones, less than 90% of which show up once; about 4.2% is in the top ten. From germline, CDR1 is LNHDA and CDR2 SQIVND (reference sequence). This CDR3 contains 13 residues. V was shortened by 3 bases and J by 5 bases, with 10 bases between the two germline ends. In the case of this clone: Its antigen remains unknown.

Time point defined: week 35, safety follow-up. Doses comprised 300 ug of mutant IDH1 20-mer peptide each, plus topical imiquimod. Sequences were derived from PBMCs, sampled from a glioma patient whose treatment included an IDH1 peptide vaccine. This sequence joins TRBV19 and TRBJ1-1; possibly TRBD1 for D (6 bases). The receptor was derived from a man aged 25-40 years with glioma. DNA of the CDR3: TGTGCCAGTAGTATCGCAAGGGGGACTGAAGCTTTCTTT. This codes for CASSIARGTEAFF.